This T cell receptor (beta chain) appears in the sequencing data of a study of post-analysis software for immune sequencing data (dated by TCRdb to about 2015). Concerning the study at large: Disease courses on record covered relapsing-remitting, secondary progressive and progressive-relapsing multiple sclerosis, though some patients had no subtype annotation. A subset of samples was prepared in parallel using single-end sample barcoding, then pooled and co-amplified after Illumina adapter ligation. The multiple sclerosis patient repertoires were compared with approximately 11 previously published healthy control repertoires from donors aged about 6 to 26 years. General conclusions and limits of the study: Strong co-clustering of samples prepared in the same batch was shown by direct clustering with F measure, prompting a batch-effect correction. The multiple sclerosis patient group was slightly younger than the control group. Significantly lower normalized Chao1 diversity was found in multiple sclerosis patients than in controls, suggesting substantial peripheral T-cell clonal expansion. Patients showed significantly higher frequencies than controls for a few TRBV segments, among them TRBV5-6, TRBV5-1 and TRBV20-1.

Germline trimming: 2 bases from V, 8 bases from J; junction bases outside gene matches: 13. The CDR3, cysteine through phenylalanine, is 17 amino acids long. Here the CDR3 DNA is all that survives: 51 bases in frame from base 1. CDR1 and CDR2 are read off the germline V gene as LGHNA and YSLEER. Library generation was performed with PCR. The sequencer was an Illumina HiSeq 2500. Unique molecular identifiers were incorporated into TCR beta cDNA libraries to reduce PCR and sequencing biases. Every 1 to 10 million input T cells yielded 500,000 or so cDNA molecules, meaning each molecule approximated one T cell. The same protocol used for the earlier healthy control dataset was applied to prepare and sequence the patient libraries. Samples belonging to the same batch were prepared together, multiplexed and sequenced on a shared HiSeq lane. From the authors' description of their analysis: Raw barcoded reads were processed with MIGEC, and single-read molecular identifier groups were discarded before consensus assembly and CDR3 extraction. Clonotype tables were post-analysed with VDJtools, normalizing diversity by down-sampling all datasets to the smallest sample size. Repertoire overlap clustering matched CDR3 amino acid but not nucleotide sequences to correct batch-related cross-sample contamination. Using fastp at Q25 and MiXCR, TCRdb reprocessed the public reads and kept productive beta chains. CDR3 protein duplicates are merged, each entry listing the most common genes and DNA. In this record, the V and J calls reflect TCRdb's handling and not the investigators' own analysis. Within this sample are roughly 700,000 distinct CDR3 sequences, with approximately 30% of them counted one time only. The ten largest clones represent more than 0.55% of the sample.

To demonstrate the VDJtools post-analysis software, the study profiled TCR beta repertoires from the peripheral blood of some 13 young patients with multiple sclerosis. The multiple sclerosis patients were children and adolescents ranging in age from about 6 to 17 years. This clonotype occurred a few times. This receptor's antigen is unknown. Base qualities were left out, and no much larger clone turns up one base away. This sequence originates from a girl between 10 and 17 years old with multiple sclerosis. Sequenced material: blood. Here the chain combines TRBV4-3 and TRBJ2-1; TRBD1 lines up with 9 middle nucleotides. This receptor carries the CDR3 CASSQFRDRVRRDEQFF. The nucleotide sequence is TGCGCCAGCAGCCAATTCCGGGACAGGGTTCGGCGCGATGAGCAGTTCTTC.